This TCR beta chain is drawn from a study of shared clonotypes between healthy human individuals. In the study overall: Each donor's CD4 naive and CD4 memory cells filled three plates apiece, CD8 naive two, and CD8 memory one.

Worth noting for this clone: Additional DNA sequences in this sample encode the identical CDR3.

Sequencing was at deep level. TCRdb's table, derived via immunoSEQ multiplex PCR, lists solely in-frame clones and lacks some. The table has over 700,000 clones, 72% seen once. J was trimmed by 3 bases and V by 1 base; bases with no gene match: 6. Germline V gene data show CDR1 as MGHRA and CDR2 as YSYEKL. The CDR3 has 15 amino acids. The J gene is TRBJ2-7, the V gene TRBV4-1, with 7 bases fitting TRBD2. The TCR originated in a woman aged 25 to 39 in good health. Material: memory CD4+ T cells sorted from blood. Subset meaning: CD45RA-negative fraction. The CDR3 nucleotides read TGCGCCAGCAGCCAAGCGGGGGGTAACAGCTACGAGCAGTACTTC. Its protein product is CASSQAGGNSYEQYF.